This T cell receptor (beta chain) is from a study of T-cell reconstitution after alpha-beta-depleted transplantation in children. The CDR3 spans 14 residues. The germline V gene has CDR1 MDHEN and CDR2 SYDVKM. V shed 7 bases, J shed 1 base, and the junction held 5 bases outside the gene matches. There are a few counts of this clonotype. The TCRbeta library was prepared with unique molecular identifiers. TCRdb re-derived calls from the PCR reads in MiXCR, one entry per CDR3 protein. The sample has around 500,000 distinct CDR3 sequences; 12% are singletons. This material consisted of PBMCs from the stem cell graft donor, taken from the stem cell graft. The TCR was taken from a human donor who donated a stem cell graft to a child with combined immunodeficiency. This sequence joins TRBV28 and TRBJ2-5, with TRBD1 identical over 8 bases. The chain's CDR3 is CASNLDRVQETQYF. DNA for the CDR3: TGTGCCAGCAACCTGGACAGGGTCCAAGAGACCCAGTACTTC.